The 32 T cell receptor beta chains given below trace back to one sample, sequenced in a study of blood T cell repertoires in COVID-19. The table came from immunoSEQ multiplex PCR; TCRdb's copy has only in-frame clones and leaves some out. Here the sample spans around 140,000 clones, 75% to 90% being singletons. Specimen: peripheral blood. The receptors were sampled from a middle-aged man with active COVID-19.

This clone was observed a few times. V is TRBV6-5 and J is TRBJ1-6; 7 bases are shared with TRBD1. CDR1 MNHEY and CDR2 SVGAGI come from the germline V gene. V gave up 5 bases and J gave up 7 bases; unmatched junction bases: 5. The CDR3 is 14 residues long. CDR3 residues: CASSRTGANSPLHF. DNA of the CDR3: TGTGCCAGCAGTCGGACAGGAGCGAATTCACCCCTCCACTTT.

The chain is built from TRBV2 and TRBJ1-2, with D tentatively TRBD1 (5 bases). Germline-derived CDR1 and CDR2 are SNHLY and FYNNEI. Trimming took off 6 bases at V and 8 bases at J, with 16 bases between the two ends. This CDR3 region has 13 residues. The CDR3 loop reads CASSEEVGGGYTF. CDR3 bases: TGTGCCAGCAGCGAGGAGGTCGGGGGAGGCTACACCTTC.

The V call is TRBV11-2, the J call TRBJ2-1; TRBD2 matches at 7 bases. Per germline, CDR1 SGHAT and CDR2 FQNNGV. The junction had 14 bases not matched to a gene; V was cut back by 6 bases and J by 9 bases. This CDR3 is 15 amino acids long. The CDR3 loop is CASRAYVGGRIEQFF. CDR3 nucleotide sequence: TGTGCCAGCAGGGCGTACGTGGGAGGGCGGATTGAGCAGTTCTTC.

The chain combines TRBV24-1 with TRBJ1-5; TRBD1 is a possible D gene (5 bases). The germline gives CDR1 KGHDR, CDR2 SFDVKD. V lost 2 bases and J 4 bases, leaving 14 bases between the germline ends. This CDR3 comprises 16 residues. CDR3 DNA: TGTGCCACCAGTGATTCCTCGACGGGGGGGAATCAGCCCCAGCATTTT. This encodes CATSDSSTGGNQPQHF.

This clone came up a few times. The genes are TRBV14 and TRBJ2-7; D gene ambiguous. V was trimmed by 3 bases and J by 6 bases, leaving 6 bases between them. Germline V gene sequence: CDR1 SGHDN, CDR2 FVKESK. CDR3 size: 11 residues. CDR3 amino acids: CASSHLSEQYF. In DNA form, the CDR3 reads TGTGCCAGCAGCCATCTTTCCGAGCAGTACTTC.

Here the CDR3 reads CASSPRGRWTGELFF. The CDR3 nucleotides read TGTGCCAGCAGCCCGCGGGGGAGGTGGACCGGGGAGCTGTTTTTT. The chain employs TRBV3-1 (or the pseudogene TRBV3-2) and TRBJ2-2; 7 nucleotides line up with TRBD2. Germline loops: CDR1 LGHDT, CDR2 YNNKEL (reference sequence). The CDR3 totals 15 residues. Trimming cost V 4 bases and J 5 bases; bases outside gene matches: 7.

This chain uses TRBV6-5 with TRBJ2-7; 8 nucleotides align to TRBD1. The trim removed 5 bases at V and 6 bases at J, leaving 6 bases unmatched. The length of the CDR3 is 13 residues. CDR1 and CDR2 (germline): MNHEY, SVGAGI. The CDR3 DNA reads TGTGCCAGCAGTCCGGGACAGGTAACCGAGCAGTACTTC. Translated, it gives CASSPGQVTEQYF.

The DNA for the CDR3 is TGTGCCAGCAGCTTAAGTAGGAGGCAGGCTGAAGGCTACACCTTC. This translates into CASSLSRRQAEGYTF. The V gene is TRBV11-2, the J gene TRBJ1-2; D gene ambiguous. Germline V gene lookup returns CDR1 SGHAT and CDR2 FQNNGV. Deletions cut 2 bases from V and 8 bases from J, with 18 bases between. The CDR3 is made up of 15 amino acids.

The table lists this clone with a few counts. This chain joins TRBV30 and TRBJ1-5; TRBD1 might be the D (5 bases). V was trimmed by 4 bases and J by 4 bases, leaving 14 bases between them. CDR1 and CDR2 from the germline V gene are GTSNPN and SVGIG (reference sequence). This CDR3 is 14 amino acids long. CDR3 amino acids: CAWTGTGGNQPQHF. CDR3 sequence (DNA): TGTGCCTGGACAGGGACGGGGGGAAATCAGCCCCAGCATTTT.

V and J are TRBV11-2 and TRBJ2-5; 10 positions agree with TRBD2. CDR1 is SGHAT, CDR2 FQNNGV, per germline. The CDR3 covers 17 residues. V shed 2 bases and J 7 bases; nucleotides not matched to a gene: 13. The CDR3 DNA sequence: TGTGCCAGCAGCTTAAGAGGTCGGGCTAGCGGGGGTGGGACCCAGTACTTC. This gives the protein CASSLRGRASGGGTQYF.

The chain employs TRBV7-7 and TRBJ2-2; 8 nucleotides agree with TRBD2. With 8 bases clipped from V and 7 bases from J, the junction kept 12 bases outside the gene matches. The CDR3 extends over 15 amino acids. CDR1 and CDR2 (germline): SSHAT, FNYEAQ (reference sequence). This CDR3 reads CASGPGLESIGELFF. For the CDR3, the DNA is TGTGCCAGCGGGCCGGGACTAGAGTCCATCGGGGAGCTGTTTTTT.

The V gene is TRBV7-8, the J gene TRBJ1-2, with D perhaps TRBD1 (5 bases). The V end was cut by 2 bases, the J end by 8 bases, with 21 bases between. The CDR3 length is 16 residues. Germline-derived CDR1 and CDR2 are SGHVS and FQNEAQ. DNA for the CDR3: TGTGCCAGCAGCTTAAGGCTCAGGGCGGCGGTGAAAGGCTACACCTTC. Its translation is CASSLRLRAAVKGYTF. The whole variable domain, remainder taken from reference TRBV7-8 and TRBJ1-2, is GAGVSQSPRYKVAKRGQDVALRCDPISGHVSLFWYQQALGQGPEFLTYFQNEAQLDKSGLPSDRFFAERPEGSVSTLKIQRTQQEDSAVYLCASSLRLRAAVKGYTFGSGTRLTVV.

The rearrangement joins TRBV5-6 to TRBJ1-5, with 9 bases matching TRBD1. This CDR3 region has 16 residues. Trimming at V came to 3 bases and at J to 7 bases, leaving 11 bases not matched to a gene. The germline V gene encodes CDR1 SGHDT and CDR2 YYEEEE. CDR3 protein: CASSSFDRGARQPQHF. Written as DNA, the CDR3 is TGTGCCAGCAGCTCGTTTGACAGGGGGGCGAGACAGCCCCAGCATTTT. The entire variable domain, with the rest obtained from reference TRBV5-6 and TRBJ1-5, is as follows: DAGVTQSPTHLIKTRGQQVTLRCSPKSGHDTVSWYQQALGQGPQFIFQYYEEEERQRGNFPDRFSGHQFPNYSSELNVNALLLGDSALYLCASSSFDRGARQPQHFGDGTRLSIL.

This sequence joins TRBV20-1 and TRBJ2-7; possibly TRBD1 or TRBD2 for D (7 bases each). This CDR3 has 13 amino acids. The germline V gene has CDR1 DFQATT and CDR2 SNEGSKA (reference sequence). The V gene lost 3 bases and the J gene lost 6 bases, with 15 bases spanning the gap. Here the CDR3 reads CSASDRAGAEQYF. The CDR3 DNA reads TGCAGTGCTAGTGACAGGGCGGGAGCCGAGCAGTACTTC.

The chain carries TRBV9 and TRBJ2-3, with TRBD2 matching over 7 bases. Losses at the gene ends were 3 bases for V and 8 bases for J; bases not matched to a gene: 6. CDR1 is SGDLS, CDR2 YYNGEE, per germline. The CDR3 loop spans 13 amino acids. CDR3: CASSAGGVTTQYF. In DNA form, the CDR3 reads TGTGCCAGCAGCGCGGGGGGTGTGACTACGCAGTATTTT.

The V gene is TRBV6-2 or TRBV6-3, the J gene TRBJ1-3; D perhaps matches TRBD1 (6 bases). This CDR3 contains 20 residues. CDR1 is MNHEY and CDR2 is SVGEGT in the germline V gene. Trimming stripped 0 bases from V and 0 bases from J, with 21 bases between. The CDR3 here is CASSYSGSLRQANSGNTIYF. CDR3 DNA: TGTGCCAGCAGTTACTCTGGGTCTCTTCGACAGGCGAACTCTGGAAACACCATATATTTT.

This clone was seen only a few times. The genes are TRBV2 and TRBJ2-7, with 10 bases lining up with TRBD1. Germline CDR1 reads SNHLY; CDR2 reads FYNNEI. The CDR3 length is 15 residues. V was pared by 2 bases and J by 5 bases, with 6 bases of the junction left unmatched. CDR3 region: CASSELGDRGHEQYF. The CDR3 DNA reads TGTGCCAGCAGTGAACTCGGGGACAGGGGACACGAGCAGTACTTC.

The CDR3 spells CASSPQGVGGYTF. In nucleotides, the CDR3 is TGTGCCAGCTCACCTCAAGGAGTTGGGGGCTACACCTTC. The chain employs TRBV18 and TRBJ1-2, with no clear D. Germline V gives CDR1 KGHSH, CDR2 LQKENI. The CDR3 has 13 residues. The V gene lost 3 bases and the J gene lost 8 bases, with 13 bases spanning the gap.

The chain links TRBV13 to TRBJ2-1; 10 bases match TRBD2. The CDR3 runs 15 residues. Germline values: CDR1 PRHDT, CDR2 FYEKMQ (reference sequence). The J segment lost 5 bases and the V segment lost 6 bases, leaving 7 bases of the junction unmatched. The CDR3 spells CASRPGTSANNEQFF. CDR3 nucleotides: TGTGCCAGCAGACCCGGGACTAGCGCCAACAATGAGCAGTTCTTC. Together with reference TRBV13 and TRBJ2-1, the CDR3 gives the full variable domain: AAGVIQSPRHLIKEKRETATLKCYPIPRHDTVYWYQQGPGQDPQFLISFYEKMQSDKGSIPDRFSAQQFSDYHSELNMSSLELGDSALYFCASRPGTSANNEQFFGPGTRLTVL.

This clone was counted many times. The rearrangement links TRBV7-7 to TRBJ2-2, with 7 bases aligning to TRBD1. The J segment lost 2 bases and the V segment lost 6 bases, leaving 6 bases of the junction unmatched. The CDR3 has 15 amino acids. From germline, CDR1 is SSHAT and CDR2 FNYEAQ (reference sequence). The CDR3 protein is CASRTGTDNTGELFF. The CDR3 nucleotides are TGTGCCAGCAGAACCGGGACAGATAACACCGGGGAGCTGTTTTTT. Drawing the rest from reference TRBV7-7 and TRBJ2-2, the complete variable domain is GAGVSQSPRYKVTKRGQDVTLRCDPISSHATLYWYQQALGQGPEFLTYFNYEAQPDKSGLPSDRFSAERPEGSISTLTIQRTEQRDSAMYRCASRTGTDNTGELFFGEGSRLTVL.

The chain carries TRBV7-9 and TRBJ1-5; 8 nucleotides agree with TRBD1. Germline lookup yields CDR1 SEHNR and CDR2 FQNEAQ (reference sequence). The junction had 5 bases not matched to a gene; V was cut back by 3 bases and J by 4 bases. The CDR3 length is 15 residues. CDR3 sequence reads: CASSLEGTGNQPQHF. In nucleotides, the CDR3 is TGTGCCAGCAGCTTGGAAGGGACAGGTAATCAGCCCCAGCATTTT.

This chain joins TRBV5-1 and TRBJ1-1; 7 bases map to TRBD1. V trimming: 5 bases; J trimming: 1 base; junction bases outside the gene matches: 5. The germline CDR1 and CDR2 sequences are SGHRS and YFSETQ. The CDR3 covers 14 residues. CDR3 loop: CASRWGTANTEAFF. CDR3 DNA: TGCGCCAGCAGGTGGGGGACAGCGAACACTGAAGCTTTCTTT. Looking up the rest from reference TRBV5-1 and TRBJ1-1 gives the full variable domain: KAGVTQTPRYLIKTRGQQVTLSCSPISGHRSVSWYQQTPGQGLQFLFEYFSETQRNKGNFPGRFSGRQFSNSRSEMNVSTLELGDSALYLCASRWGTANTEAFFGQGTRLTVV.

This clone was recorded only once. This chain joins TRBV11-2 and TRBJ2-1, with 15 nucleotides matching TRBD2. The CDR3 has 15 amino acids. The junction had 6 bases not matched to a gene; V was cut back by 2 bases and J by 13 bases. Germline V gene lookup returns CDR1 SGHAT and CDR2 FQNNGV. CDR3 amino acids: CASSLFGTSGGFQFF. The DNA of the CDR3 is TGTGCCAGCAGCTTATTCGGGACTAGCGGGGGGTTTCAGTTCTTC.

The rearrangement links TRBV21-1 to TRBJ1-6. TRBV21-1 has pseudogene status. The CDR3 is 13 residues long. CDR3 nucleotide sequence: TGTGCCAGCAGCAAAGTTAGAGGATCACCCCTCCACTTT. Residues: CASSKVRGSPLHF.

Remarks on this clone: Within the sample, other DNA sequences also encode this same CDR3. V usage is TRBV3-1 (or the pseudogene TRBV3-2) and J usage is TRBJ1-3; D is uncertain. V was shortened by 0 bases and J by 4 bases, with 7 bases between the two germline ends. The CDR3 consists of 14 residues. The germline CDR1 and CDR2 sequences are LGHDT and YNNKEL (reference sequence). CDR3 amino acids: CASSQDNSGNTIYF. DNA for the CDR3: TGTGCCAGCAGCCAAGATAACAGCGGAAACACCATATATTTT.

The chain couples TRBV5-4 to TRBJ1-2; the D gene is possibly TRBD1 (6 bases). CDR1 and CDR2 from the germline V gene are SGHNT and YYREEE (reference sequence). This CDR3 is built from 14 residues. Trimming shortened V by 0 bases and J by 7 bases, and 13 bases separated the two germline ends. This chain's CDR3 is CASSLEAGVGGYTF. As DNA, the CDR3 is TGTGCCAGCAGCTTGGAGGCAGGGGTTGGTGGCTACACCTTC.

The rearrangement joins TRBV7-9 to TRBJ2-2; a weak D match, TRBD2 (6 bases). The V gene's germline CDR1 is SEHNR and CDR2 FQNEAQ (reference sequence). The CDR3 consists of 18 residues. The V and J ends lost 1 base and 5 bases respectively, with 20 bases between them. The CDR3 DNA reads TGTGCCAGCAGCTTAGGGGGGGATCCTTCGGAACAAACCGGGGAGCTGTTTTTT. Protein sequence: CASSLGGDPSEQTGELFF.

The chain employs TRBV18 and TRBJ2-3; 7 nucleotides match TRBD1. Germline values: CDR1 KGHSH, CDR2 LQKENI. The CDR3 runs to 12 residues. Losses at the gene ends were 4 bases for V and 11 bases for J; bases not matched to a gene: 6. This chain's CDR3 is CASSLPDRRQYF. For the CDR3, the DNA is TGTGCCAGCTCACTCCCGGACAGGCGGCAGTATTTT.

The V and J genes are TRBV15 and TRBJ1-1, with D uncertain. The CDR3 contains 12 residues. The V end lost 0 bases, the J end lost 10 bases, and 9 bases lay between the germline ends. CDR1 is LNHNV and CDR2 is YYDKDF in the germline V gene (reference sequence). The CDR3 is CATSREEGLAFF. The CDR3 DNA reads TGTGCCACCAGCAGAGAGGAGGGCTTAGCTTTCTTT. Drawing the rest from reference TRBV15 and TRBJ1-1, the complete variable domain is DAMVIQNPRYQVTQFGKPVTLSCSQTLNHNVMYWYQQKSSQAPKLLFHYYDKDFNNEADTPDNFQSRRPNTSFCFLDIRSPGLGDTAMYLCATSREEGLAFFGQGTRLTVV.

The V gene is TRBV3-1 (or the pseudogene TRBV3-2), the J gene TRBJ2-3, with 11 bases that match TRBD2. This CDR3 spans 18 amino acids. V shed 1 base, J shed 5 bases, and the junction held 11 bases outside the gene matches. Germline CDR1 reads LGHDT; CDR2 reads YNNKEL (reference sequence). The CDR3 spells CASSQVALAGGLGDTQYF. The CDR3 bases are TGTGCCAGCAGCCAAGTAGCGTTAGCGGGGGGGCTGGGAGATACGCAGTATTTT.

The V and J genes are TRBV27 and TRBJ2-1, with 7 bases fitting TRBD1. The junction had 8 bases not matched to a gene; V was cut back by 8 bases and J by 7 bases. From germline, CDR1 is MNHEY and CDR2 SMNVEV (reference sequence). This CDR3 has 13 residues. The CDR3 DNA sequence: TGTGCCAGCCTCCGGACAGGTTGGAATGAGCAGTTCTTC. As protein: CASLRTGWNEQFF.

Only a few counts were recorded for this clone. This rearrangement joins TRBV10-3 to TRBJ2-7; unclear D gene. There are 12 residues in the CDR3. Trimming shortened V by 0 bases and J by 9 bases, and 9 bases separated the two germline ends. Germline assignment: CDR1 ENHRY and CDR2 SYGVKD. The CDR3 coding sequence is TGTGCCATCAGTGAGTCCAGGTATGTGCAGTACTTC. Protein: CAISESRYVQYF.